What follows are 5 T cell receptor beta chains derived from one specimen sequenced in a study of regulatory T cells in long-lasting Graves disease (TCRdb year 2021). The time point tag for this specimen amounts to: persistent/refractory GD, antithyroid drugs over 5 years with positive TRAb. For both TCR sequencing and RNA sequencing, RNA was extracted from PBMCs using TRIzol. Libraries were constructed by multiplex PCR. Reads for this sample came from an Illumina HiSeq 4000. To build TCR beta libraries, CDR3 regions were amplified by Arm-PCR using iRepertoire HTBI primers. The public sequencing data were trimmed at Q25 with fastp and processed into clonotypes with MiXCR by TCRdb, which kept only in-frame beta chains. Rows are unified per CDR3 protein, each entry keeping the most common DNA and genes. This sample is represented by over 300,000 distinct CDR3 sequences; 15% to 20% of them were singletons. 25% to 30% of the sample goes to the ten largest clones.

The specimen was peripheral blood mononuclear cells (PBMCs), collected when the disease was refractory, from a patient treated with antithyroid drugs. The source of these receptors is a female donor with Graves disease.

As concerns this clonotype: Just one base apart from a much larger clone, this may be a read error. The CDR3 spells CASSRDPTGKLFF. The CDR3 region has the DNA TGTGCCAGCAGTAGGGATCCGACGGGAAAACTGTTTTTT. The gene calls are TRBV19 and TRBJ1-4; no reliable D call. Germline V gene lookup returns CDR1 LNHDA and CDR2 SQIVND (reference sequence). This CDR3 is built from 13 residues.

This clonotype was observed many times. The chain is built from TRBV6-5 and TRBJ1-5, with a tentative D call TRBD1 (5 bases). The germline CDR1 and CDR2 sequences are MNHEY and SVGAGI. This CDR3 is built from 15 residues. Trimming left V 4 bases short and J 2 bases short, with 12 bases between. The CDR3 region has the DNA TGTGCCAGCAGTTCGGGACTCACGGGCAATCAGCCCCAGCATTTT. This gives the protein CASSSGLTGNQPQHF.

The chain recombines TRBV7-9 with TRBJ2-5; D is tentatively TRBD1 or TRBD2 (6 bases each). Germline assignment: CDR1 SEHNR and CDR2 FQNEAQ (reference sequence). CDR3 size: 14 residues. Trimming removed 5 bases at V and 1 base at J, with 11 bases between. Here the CDR3 reads CASSRGTSQETQYF. The CDR3 region has the DNA TGTGCCAGCAGCCGCGGGACATCCCAAGAGACCCAGTACTTC.

The chain joins TRBV4-1 to TRBJ1-1; no definite D call. This CDR3 is built from 16 residues. Germline V gene sequence: CDR1 MGHRA, CDR2 YSYEKL. Trimming pared 0 bases from V and 2 bases from J, leaving 13 bases between. CDR3 nucleotide sequence: TGCGCCAGCAGCCAAGAAAGACGGGGTGGTAACACTGAAGCTTTCTTT. This encodes CASSQERRGGNTEAFF.

In its sample, this clonotype was seen a few times. This rearrangement joins TRBV10-3 to TRBJ2-6; a weak D match, TRBD1 (6 bases). V was shortened by 10 bases and J by 4 bases, with 26 bases between the two germline ends. CDR1 is ENHRY and CDR2 is SYGVKD in the germline V gene. This CDR3 has 18 amino acids. CDR3 residues: CATSGLSGGAGGANVLTF. Written as DNA, the CDR3 is TGTGCCACCTCTGGGTTGAGTGGGGGCGCAGGAGGGGCCAACGTCCTGACTTTC.